This TCR beta chain was sequenced in a study of shared clonotypes between healthy human individuals. In the study overall: The study drew on two women and a few men aged 18 to 49 as donors. Study findings and constraints: The sole specimen, blood, was sampled, and tissue repertoires likely differ.

Germline V gene data show CDR1 as SNHLY and CDR2 as FYNNEI. The ends were cut back, 6 bases at V and 7 bases at J, with 13 bases in the middle. The CDR3 has 12 residues. Investigators spread the genomic DNA of each subset evenly over several immunoSEQ plates. Assay used: immunoSEQ multiplex PCR; TCRdb lists only in-frame clones, some missing. The sample lists approximately 400,000 clones; 90% to 98% were seen once. Of note for this clone: What it binds is unknown.

Sequencing input: memory CD8+ T cells sorted from blood. Stated subset: CD45RO+ cells pooled with CCR7-negative TemRA cells. The origin of this receptor is a man aged 30-40 years in good health. The J gene is TRBJ2-7, the V gene TRBV2; unclear D gene. CDR3 amino acids: CASSNHPKEQYF. CDR3 DNA sequence: TGTGCCAGCAGCAACCATCCGAAGGAGCAGTACTTC.